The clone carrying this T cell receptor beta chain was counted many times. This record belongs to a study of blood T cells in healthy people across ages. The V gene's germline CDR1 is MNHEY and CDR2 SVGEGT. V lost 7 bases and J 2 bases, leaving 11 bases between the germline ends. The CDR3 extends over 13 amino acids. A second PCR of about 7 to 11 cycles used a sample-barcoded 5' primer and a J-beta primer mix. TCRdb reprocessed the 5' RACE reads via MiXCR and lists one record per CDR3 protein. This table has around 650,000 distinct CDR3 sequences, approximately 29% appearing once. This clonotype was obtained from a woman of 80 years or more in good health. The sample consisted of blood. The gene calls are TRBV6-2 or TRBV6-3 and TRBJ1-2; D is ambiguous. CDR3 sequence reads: CASTLDGNYGYTF. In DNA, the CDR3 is TGTGCCAGCACCCTAGATGGGAACTATGGCTACACCTTC.